This is a list of T cell receptor beta chains from one sample in a study of cytomegalovirus exposure and HLA in healthy donors. Profiled with immunoSEQ multiplex PCR; TCRdb holds only in-frame clones, not every one. In the table there are 190,000 or so clones, about 80% of which are singletons. Sequenced sample: PBMCs. Receptors originate from a woman under 30 in good health and CMV-seropositive. CDR3s include the opening cysteine and the closing phenylalanine or tryptophan. The order of the fields is D gene, clone size, CDR3 length, V gene, J gene, CDR3 protein, CDR3 DNA. The D gene is left open where the match is weak. The size of a clone is reported for some rows only, either as once, few or many, or as a class for expanded clones.

d_call: .
clone_size: .
cdr3_length: 13
v_call: TRBV6-5
j_call: TRBJ1-1
cdr3_aa: CASSYERNTEAFF
cdr3_nt: TGTGCCAGCAGTTACGAGAGGAACACTGAAGCTTTCTTT

d_call: TRBD2
clone_size: .
cdr3_length: 13
v_call: TRBV7-9
j_call: TRBJ2-7
cdr3_aa: CASRLAGSYEQYF
cdr3_nt: TGTGCAAGTCGACTAGCGGGTTCCTACGAGCAGTACTTC

d_call: TRBD2
clone_size: .
cdr3_length: 13
v_call: TRBV6-5
j_call: TRBJ2-1
cdr3_aa: CASKSGGVDEQFF
cdr3_nt: TGTGCCAGCAAAAGCGGGGGGGTGGATGAGCAGTTCTTC

d_call: .
clone_size: .
cdr3_length: 12
v_call: TRBV2
j_call: TRBJ1-1
cdr3_aa: CASNQGNTEAFF
cdr3_nt: TGTGCCAGCAATCAGGGGAACACTGAAGCTTTCTTT

d_call: TRBD2
clone_size: .
cdr3_length: 15
v_call: TRBV6-4
j_call: TRBJ2-1
cdr3_aa: CASSVGTSGNNEQFF
cdr3_nt: TGTGCCAGCAGTGTGGGGACTAGCGGCAACAATGAGCAGTTCTTC

d_call: TRBD2
clone_size: .
cdr3_length: 13
v_call: TRBV5-1
j_call: TRBJ2-5
cdr3_aa: CASKASGEETQYF
cdr3_nt: TGCGCCAGCAAGGCTAGCGGGGAAGAGACCCAGTACTTC

d_call: TRBD1
clone_size: few
cdr3_length: 14
v_call: TRBV27
j_call: TRBJ2-7
cdr3_aa: CASRETGSSYEQYF
cdr3_nt: TGTGCCAGCAGAGAGACAGGGAGCTCCTACGAGCAGTACTTC

d_call: .
clone_size: .
cdr3_length: 15
v_call: TRBV19
j_call: TRBJ2-3
cdr3_aa: CASSKRRTGDHTQYF
cdr3_nt: TGTGCCAGTAGTAAACGCCGAACAGGTGATCATACGCAGTATTTT

d_call: .
clone_size: .
cdr3_length: 12
v_call: TRBV15
j_call: TRBJ2-7
cdr3_aa: CATGDSRYEQYF
cdr3_nt: TGTGCCACAGGGGACTCCCGCTACGAGCAGTACTTC

d_call: .
clone_size: few
cdr3_length: 14
v_call: TRBV5-1
j_call: TRBJ1-2
cdr3_aa: CASSFGAGDGGYTF
cdr3_nt: TGCGCCAGCAGCTTCGGTGCAGGGGACGGAGGCTACACCTTC

d_call: .
clone_size: .
cdr3_length: 15
v_call: TRBV4-2
j_call: TRBJ1-3
cdr3_aa: CASSQDIFPGNTIYF
cdr3_nt: TGTGCCAGCAGCCAGGACATCTTCCCTGGAAACACCATATATTTT

d_call: .
clone_size: .
cdr3_length: 13
v_call: TRBV6-6
j_call: TRBJ1-1
cdr3_aa: CASSRREGTEAFF
cdr3_nt: TGTGCCAGCAGCCGCAGGGAAGGTACTGAAGCTTTCTTT

d_call: .
clone_size: .
cdr3_length: 15
v_call: TRBV9
j_call: TRBJ2-7
cdr3_aa: CASSVVPAPQYEQYF
cdr3_nt: TGTGCCAGCAGCGTAGTCCCAGCGCCTCAATACGAGCAGTACTTC

d_call: .
clone_size: .
cdr3_length: 11
v_call: TRBV6-1
j_call: TRBJ1-4
cdr3_aa: CASSHNEKLFF
cdr3_nt: TGTGCCAGCAGCCATAATGAAAAACTGTTTTTT

d_call: TRBD1
clone_size: .
cdr3_length: 14
v_call: TRBV5-4
j_call: TRBJ1-6
cdr3_aa: CASSQDRGSSPLHF
cdr3_nt: TGTGCCAGCAGCCAGGACAGGGGGAGTTCACCCCTCCACTTT

d_call: .
clone_size: .
cdr3_length: 14
v_call: TRBV7-8
j_call: TRBJ1-1
cdr3_aa: CASSLRSGNSEAFF
cdr3_nt: TGTGCCAGCAGCTTACGGTCCGGGAATTCTGAAGCTTTCTTT

d_call: .
clone_size: few
cdr3_length: 18
v_call: TRBV14
j_call: TRBJ1-1
cdr3_aa: CASSHRPVITGDNTEAFF
cdr3_nt: TGTGCCAGCAGCCACCGCCCCGTCATCACGGGGGATAACACTGAAGCTTTCTTT

d_call: .
clone_size: .
cdr3_length: 17
v_call: TRBV18
j_call: TRBJ2-5
cdr3_aa: CASSLYGPNRVLETQYF
cdr3_nt: TGTGCCAGCTCACTTTACGGACCTAACAGGGTATTGGAGACCCAGTACTTC

d_call: .
clone_size: .
cdr3_length: 15
v_call: TRBV7-2
j_call: TRBJ2-7
cdr3_aa: CASSLGLGLSYEQYF
cdr3_nt: TGTGCCAGCAGCTTAGGACTTGGACTCTCCTACGAGCAGTACTTC

d_call: TRBD1
clone_size: .
cdr3_length: 16
v_call: TRBV5-1
j_call: TRBJ2-5
cdr3_aa: CASSFELRQGRETQYF
cdr3_nt: TGCGCCAGCAGCTTCGAATTAAGACAGGGGAGGGAGACCCAGTACTTC

d_call: TRBD2
clone_size: .
cdr3_length: 14
v_call: TRBV6-5
j_call: TRBJ2-7
cdr3_aa: CASSSTSGSYEQYF
cdr3_nt: TGTGCCAGCAGTTCCACTAGCGGGAGCTACGAGCAGTACTTC